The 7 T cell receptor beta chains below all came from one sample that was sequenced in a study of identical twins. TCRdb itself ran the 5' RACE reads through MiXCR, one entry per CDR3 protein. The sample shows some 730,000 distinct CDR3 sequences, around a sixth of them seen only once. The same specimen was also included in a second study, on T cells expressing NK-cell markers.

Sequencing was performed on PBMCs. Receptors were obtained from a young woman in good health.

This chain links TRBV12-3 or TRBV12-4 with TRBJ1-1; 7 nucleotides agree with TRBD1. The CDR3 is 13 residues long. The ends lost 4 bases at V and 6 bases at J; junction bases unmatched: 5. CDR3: CASSSNRGPEAFF. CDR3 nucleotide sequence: TGTGCCAGCAGTTCCAACAGGGGCCCTGAAGCTTTCTTT.

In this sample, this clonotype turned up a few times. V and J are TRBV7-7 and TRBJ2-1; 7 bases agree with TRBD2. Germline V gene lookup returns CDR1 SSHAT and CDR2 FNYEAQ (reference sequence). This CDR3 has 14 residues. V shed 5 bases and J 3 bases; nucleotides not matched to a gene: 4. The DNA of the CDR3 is TGTGCCAGCAGCGCCTTAGCGGGCTACAATGAGCAGTTCTTC. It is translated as CASSALAGYNEQFF.

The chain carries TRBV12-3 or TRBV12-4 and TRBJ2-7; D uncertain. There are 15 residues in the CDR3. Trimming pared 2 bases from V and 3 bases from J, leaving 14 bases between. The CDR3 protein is CASSLSARHNYEQYF. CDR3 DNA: TGTGCCAGCAGTTTAAGCGCCAGGCATAACTACGAGCAGTACTTC.

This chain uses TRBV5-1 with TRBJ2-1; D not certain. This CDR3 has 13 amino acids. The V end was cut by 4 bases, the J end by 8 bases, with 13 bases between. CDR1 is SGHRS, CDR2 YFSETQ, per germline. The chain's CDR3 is CASSHRTSDEQFF. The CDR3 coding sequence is TGCGCCAGCAGCCATAGAACCTCGGATGAGCAGTTCTTC.

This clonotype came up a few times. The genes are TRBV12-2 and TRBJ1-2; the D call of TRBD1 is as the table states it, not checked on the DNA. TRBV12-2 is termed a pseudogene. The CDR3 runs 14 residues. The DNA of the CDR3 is TGTGCAAGTCGCTTAGAAGGGGATAACTATGGCTACACCTTC. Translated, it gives CASRLEGDNYGYTF.

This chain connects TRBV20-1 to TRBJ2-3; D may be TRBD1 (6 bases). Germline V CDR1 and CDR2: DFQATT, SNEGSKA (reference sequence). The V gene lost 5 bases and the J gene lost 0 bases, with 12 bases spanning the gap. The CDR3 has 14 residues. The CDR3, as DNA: TGCAGTGCTCCTGGGGGCTCTAGCACAGATACGCAGTATTTT. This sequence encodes CSAPGGSSTDTQYF.

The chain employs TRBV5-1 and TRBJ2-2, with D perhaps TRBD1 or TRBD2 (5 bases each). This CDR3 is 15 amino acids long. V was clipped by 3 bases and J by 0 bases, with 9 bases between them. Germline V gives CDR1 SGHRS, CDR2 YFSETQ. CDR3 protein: CASSWGTANTGELFF. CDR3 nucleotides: TGCGCCAGCAGCTGGGGGACGGCGAACACCGGGGAGCTGTTTTTT.